A selection of T cell receptor beta chains follows, all from one sample in a study of blood T cell repertoires in COVID-19. Libraries were prepared by immunoSEQ multiplex PCR; TCRdb keeps only in-frame clonotypes and omits some of them. The sample lists approximately 180,000 clones, about three quarters occurring once. Input material: peripheral blood. The receptors shown here come from a woman between 65 and 79 years old with acute or convalescent COVID-19. CDR3s include the opening cysteine and the closing phenylalanine or tryptophan. A D gene is named only where the DNA matches it firmly. Part of the rows lack a size; the others show once, few, many or a class for expanded clones.

TRBD1	NA	TRBV12-3/TRBV12-4	TRBJ1-2	CASSRDRGRGYTF	TGTGCCAGCAGTCGGGACAGGGGGCGCGGCTACACCTTC
NA	NA	TRBV2	TRBJ1-2	CAGSTVTLGGSYTF	TGTGCCGGTTCGACAGTGACTCTGGGTGGTAGCTACACCTTC
NA	NA	TRBV2	TRBJ1-1	CASSEALQGITVQAEAFF	TGTGCCAGCAGTGAAGCGCTTCAGGGGATCACAGTCCAGGCTGAAGCTTTCTTT
TRBD1	few	TRBV19	TRBJ1-4	CASIGQGAPEKLFF	TGTGCCAGTATAGGTCAGGGGGCGCCCGAAAAACTGTTTTTT
TRBD1	NA	TRBV5-4	TRBJ2-4	CASSHGQGAVVQYF	TGTGCCAGCAGCCACGGACAGGGGGCGGTAGTTCAGTACTTC
TRBD2	few	TRBV6-1	TRBJ2-7	CASSEDSGSFLYEQYF	TGTGCCAGCAGTGAGGATAGCGGGAGTTTTCTCTACGAGCAGTACTTC
TRBD1	NA	TRBV30	TRBJ1-1	CAWSQMDREAFF	TGTGCCTGGAGCCAGATGGACAGGGAAGCTTTCTTT
TRBD1	once	TRBV30	TRBJ2-3	CAWSDQGASTDTQYF	TGTGCCTGGAGTGATCAGGGGGCTAGCACAGATACGCAGTATTTT
NA	NA	TRBV7-3	TRBJ2-3	CASSSLAGGAVDTQYF	TGTGCCAGCAGCTCCCTTGCGGGCGGGGCGGTGGATACGCAGTATTTT
NA	NA	TRBV20-1	TRBJ1-1	CSASLEGGTEAFF	TGCAGTGCTAGTCTCGAGGGGGGGACTGAAGCTTTCTTT
NA	NA	TRBV5-1	TRBJ2-5	CASSLRDTQETQYF	TGCGCCAGCAGCTTGAGGGACACGCAAGAGACCCAGTACTTC
NA	many	TRBV11-1	TRBJ1-1	CASSLEGTAFEAFF	TGTGCCAGCAGCTTAGAAGGCACAGCATTTGAAGCTTTCTTT
NA	few	TRBV7-2	TRBJ1-2	CASSLLRTWGGYGYTF	TGTGCCAGCAGCTTACTCCGGACATGGGGGGGCTATGGCTACACCTTC
NA	NA	TRBV27	TRBJ1-6	CASSLVGGRINSPLHF	TGTGCCAGCAGTTTAGTCGGGGGGCGAATTAATTCACCCCTCCACTTT
NA	NA	TRBV6-5	TRBJ1-2	CASSYLPGTDYGYTF	TGTGCCAGCAGTTACCTGCCCGGGACTGATTATGGCTACACCTTC
NA	once	TRBV21-1	TRBJ2-2	CASNSRPNRFACSVGELFF	TGTGCCAGCAACAGCCGCCCCAACAGGTTCGCATGTTCTGTAGGGGAGCTGTTTTTT
TRBD1	NA	TRBV3-1/TRBV3-2	TRBJ1-2	CASSRAQGEQGAVYGYTF	TGTGCCAGCAGCCGTGCCCAAGGGGAACAGGGGGCGGTCTATGGCTACACCTTC
NA	NA	TRBV10-3	TRBJ1-4	CAISESRGTNEKLFF	TGTGCCATCAGTGAGTCGAGGGGGACTAATGAAAAACTGTTTTTT
NA	few	TRBV30	TRBJ2-1	CAWSLQGARGEQFF	TGTGCCTGGAGTCTGCAGGGTGCCAGGGGTGAGCAGTTCTTC
TRBD2	NA	TRBV5-5	TRBJ2-1	CASSLGLAGGYNEQFF	TGTGCCAGCAGCTTGGGACTAGCGGGAGGGTACAATGAGCAGTTCTTC
NA	once	TRBV4-1	TRBJ2-1	CASSQSLRGSEQFF	TGCGCCAGCAGCCAAAGCCTCCGAGGCTCTGAGCAGTTCTTC
TRBD1	NA	TRBV6-2/TRBV6-3	TRBJ2-5	CASSRPGTGVVYF	TGTGCCAGCAGTCGTCCCGGGACAGGGGTCGTGTACTTC
TRBD1	NA	TRBV2	TRBJ2-7	CASQQETGNSYEQYF	TGTGCCAGCCAACAAGAGACAGGGAACTCCTACGAGCAGTACTTC
TRBD2	NA	TRBV6-5	TRBJ2-2	CASNPFSGDTGELFF	TGTGCCAGCAACCCTTTTAGCGGGGACACCGGGGAGCTGTTTTTT
NA	NA	TRBV25-1	TRBJ2-6	CASSSYGQHSGANVLTF	TGTGCCAGCAGCTCATACGGACAGCACTCTGGGGCCAACGTCCTGACTTTC
NA	NA	TRBV9	TRBJ2-1	CASSVAETTHNEQFF	TGTGCCAGCAGCGTAGCGGAGACTACGCACAATGAGCAGTTCTTC
TRBD2	NA	TRBV19	TRBJ2-7	CASSIAGASGFYEQYF	TGTGCCAGTAGTATAGCTGGGGCTAGCGGCTTCTACGAGCAGTACTTC
NA	NA	TRBV2	TRBJ2-5	CASSKLVRLSIFKETQYF	TGTGCCAGCAGTAAACTAGTCCGCTTGAGTATATTTAAAGAGACCCAGTACTTC
TRBD1	NA	TRBV7-8	TRBJ2-5	CAGSTGVQAQETQYF	TGTGCCGGCTCAACAGGGGTCCAGGCCCAAGAGACCCAGTACTTC
TRBD1	few	TRBV9	TRBJ2-4	CASSPRTGKNIQYF	TGTGCCAGCAGCCCCCGGACAGGGAAAAACATTCAGTACTTC
NA	once	TRBV2	TRBJ1-1	CASTGEMGTEAFF	TGTGCCAGCACGGGGGAAATGGGGACTGAAGCTTTCTTT
NA	NA	TRBV6-5	TRBJ1-2	CASRTVFYGYTF	TGTGCCAGCAGGACAGTTTTCTATGGCTACACCTTC
NA	NA	TRBV3-1/TRBV3-2	TRBJ1-1	CASSDPWGGMNTEAFF	TGTGCCAGCAGCGACCCTTGGGGGGGTATGAACACTGAAGCTTTCTTT
TRBD2	NA	TRBV19	TRBJ2-1	CASSRGRAGEGNNEQFF	TGTGCCAGTAGTAGGGGCCGAGCGGGAGAAGGAAACAATGAGCAGTTCTTC
NA	NA	TRBV6-2/TRBV6-3	TRBJ1-5	CASSYSSETGILNQPQHF	TGTGCCAGCAGTTACTCGTCCGAAACAGGGATTTTAAATCAGCCCCAGCATTTT
NA	many	TRBV28	TRBJ1-1	CASSRNTEAFF	TGTGCCAGCAGTCGGAACACTGAAGCTTTCTTT
TRBD1	NA	TRBV5-8	TRBJ2-3	CASSLMGQGANTQYF	TGTGCCAGCAGCTTGATGGGACAGGGGGCAAATACGCAGTATTTT
TRBD2	NA	TRBV27	TRBJ2-1	CASSFSAGAYNEQFF	TGTGCCAGCAGTTTCTCGGCGGGGGCCTACAATGAGCAGTTCTTC
NA	NA	TRBV5-1	TRBJ1-4	CASSLGPAANNEKLFF	TGCGCCAGCAGCTTGGGGCCGGCGGCAAATAATGAAAAACTGTTTTTT
TRBD2	NA	TRBV7-3	TRBJ2-1	CASSLGRTRSDEQFF	TGTGCCAGCAGCTTAGGGAGGACTAGATCCGATGAGCAGTTCTTC
NA	NA	TRBV12-5	TRBJ2-2	CASGLEGELNTGELFF	TGTGCTAGTGGTCTCGAGGGGGAGTTGAACACCGGGGAGCTGTTTTTT
NA	NA	TRBV3-1/TRBV3-2	TRBJ1-2	CASSQDRGGYTF	TGTGCCAGCAGCCAAGATAGGGGGGGCTACACCTTC
TRBD1	NA	TRBV2	TRBJ2-2	CASSRDRVNTGELFF	TGTGCCAGCAGTAGGGACAGAGTGAACACCGGGGAGCTGTTTTTT
TRBD1	NA	TRBV15	TRBJ1-3	CATSSNRGLSGNTIYF	TGTGCCACCAGCAGTAACAGGGGGCTCTCTGGAAACACCATATATTTT
TRBD2	NA	TRBV30	TRBJ2-1	CAWSVLTSGNEQFF	TGTGCCTGGAGTGTTTTGACTAGCGGAAATGAGCAGTTCTTC
TRBD1	NA	TRBV18	TRBJ1-3	CASSPQGAAGNTIYF	TGTGCCAGCTCGCCTCAGGGGGCCGCTGGAAACACCATATATTTT
NA	NA	TRBV6-6	TRBJ1-5	CASTQGLEQPQHF	TGTGCCAGCACCCAGGGACTGGAACAGCCCCAGCATTTT
TRBD2	NA	TRBV7-9	TRBJ2-1	CASSSSLAGENEQFF	TGTGCCAGCAGCTCGTCCCTAGCGGGAGAGAATGAGCAGTTCTTC
NA	few	TRBV10-3	TRBJ1-2	CAISESLDRDGYTF	TGTGCCATCAGTGAGTCCTTAGACAGAGATGGCTACACCTTC
TRBD1	NA	TRBV6-6	TRBJ1-6	CASSQDRGGSPLHF	TGTGCCAGCAGTCAGGACAGGGGAGGGTCACCCCTCCACTTT
NA	few	TRBV3-1/TRBV3-2	TRBJ1-2	CASSARGGVIGYTF	TGTGCCAGCAGTGCTAGAGGGGGGGTGATTGGCTACACCTTC
NA	NA	TRBV6-2/TRBV6-3	TRBJ2-1	CASSHGVTYNEQFF	TGTGCCAGCAGTCACGGGGTAACCTACAATGAGCAGTTCTTC
NA	NA	TRBV3-1/TRBV3-2	TRBJ1-5	CASSQNAGVNQPQHF	TGTGCCAGCAGCCAAAATGCAGGGGTCAATCAGCCCCAGCATTTT
TRBD2	NA	TRBV7-9	TRBJ2-1	CASSSTSGDYEQFF	TGTGCCAGCAGCTCGACTAGCGGGGATTATGAGCAGTTCTTC
NA	NA	TRBV9	TRBJ1-1	CASSTYRMNTEAFF	TGTGCCAGCAGCACGTACAGGATGAACACTGAAGCTTTCTTT
NA	NA	TRBV3-1/TRBV3-2	TRBJ1-1	CASSRGGYTEAFF	TGTGCCAGCTCCCGGGGGGGGTACACTGAAGCTTTCTTT
TRBD2	NA	TRBV2	TRBJ2-5	CASKAGLAVNKTQYF	TGTGCCAGCAAAGCAGGGCTAGCGGTGAACAAGACCCAGTACTTC